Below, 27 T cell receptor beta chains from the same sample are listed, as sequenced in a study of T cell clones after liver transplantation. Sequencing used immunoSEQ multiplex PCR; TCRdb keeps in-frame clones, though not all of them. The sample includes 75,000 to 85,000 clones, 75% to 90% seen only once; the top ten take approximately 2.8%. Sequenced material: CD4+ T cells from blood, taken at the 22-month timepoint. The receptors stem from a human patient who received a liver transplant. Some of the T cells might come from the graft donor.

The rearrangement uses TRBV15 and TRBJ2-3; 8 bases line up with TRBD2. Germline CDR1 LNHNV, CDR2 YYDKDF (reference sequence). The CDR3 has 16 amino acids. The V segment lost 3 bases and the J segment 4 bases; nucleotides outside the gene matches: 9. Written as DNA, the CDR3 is TGTGCCACCAGCAGCAGCCTCGGGGGGGCAGCAGATACGCAGTATTTT. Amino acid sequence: CATSSSLGGAADTQYF.

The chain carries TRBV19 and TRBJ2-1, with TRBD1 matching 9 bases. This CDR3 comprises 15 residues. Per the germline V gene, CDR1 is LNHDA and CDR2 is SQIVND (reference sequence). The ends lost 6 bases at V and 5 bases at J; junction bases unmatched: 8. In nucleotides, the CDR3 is TGTGCCAGTAGAACTGGACAGGGGCCCAACAATGAGCAGTTCTTC. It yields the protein CASRTGQGPNNEQFF.

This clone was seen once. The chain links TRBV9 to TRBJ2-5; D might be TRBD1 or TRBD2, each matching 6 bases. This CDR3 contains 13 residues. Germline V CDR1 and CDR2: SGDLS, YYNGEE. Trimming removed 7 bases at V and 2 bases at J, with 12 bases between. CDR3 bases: TGTGCCAGCCAACGGGGGCCACAAGAGACCCAGTACTTC. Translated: CASQRGPQETQYF.

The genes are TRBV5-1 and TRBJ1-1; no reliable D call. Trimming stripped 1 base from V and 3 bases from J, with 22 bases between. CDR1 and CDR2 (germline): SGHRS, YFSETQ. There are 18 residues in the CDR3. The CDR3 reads CASSLRPLNQAAHTEAFF. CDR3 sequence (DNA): TGCGCCAGCAGCTTGAGGCCCTTAAATCAGGCTGCGCACACTGAAGCTTTCTTT. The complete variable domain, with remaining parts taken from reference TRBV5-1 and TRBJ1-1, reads KAGVTQTPRYLIKTRGQQVTLSCSPISGHRSVSWYQQTPGQGLQFLFEYFSETQRNKGNFPGRFSGRQFSNSRSEMNVSTLELGDSALYLCASSLRPLNQAAHTEAFFGQGTRLTVV.

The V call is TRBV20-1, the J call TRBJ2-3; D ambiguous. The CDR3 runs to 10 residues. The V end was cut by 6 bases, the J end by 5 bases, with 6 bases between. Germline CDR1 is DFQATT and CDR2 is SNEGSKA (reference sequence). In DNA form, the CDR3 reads TGCAGTGCCGTGCGAGATACGCAGTATTTT. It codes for CSAVRDTQYF.

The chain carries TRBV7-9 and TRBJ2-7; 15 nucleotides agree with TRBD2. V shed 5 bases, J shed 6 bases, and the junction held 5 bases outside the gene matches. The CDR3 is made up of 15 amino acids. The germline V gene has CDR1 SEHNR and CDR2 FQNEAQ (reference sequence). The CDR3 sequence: CASSGLAGGPGEQYF. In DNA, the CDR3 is TGTGCCAGCAGCGGACTAGCGGGGGGGCCCGGCGAGCAGTACTTC. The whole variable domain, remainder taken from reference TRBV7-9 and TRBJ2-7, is DTGVSQNPRHKITKRGQNVTFRCDPISEHNRLYWYRQTLGQGPEFLTYFQNEAQLEKSRLLSDRFSAERPKGSFSTLEIQRTEQGDSAMYLCASSGLAGGPGEQYFGPGTRLTVT.

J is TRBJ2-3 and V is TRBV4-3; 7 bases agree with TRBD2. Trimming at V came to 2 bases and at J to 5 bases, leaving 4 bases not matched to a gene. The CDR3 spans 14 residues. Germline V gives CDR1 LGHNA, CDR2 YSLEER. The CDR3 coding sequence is TGCGCCAGCAGCCAACAACGGGAGGTAGATACGCAGTATTTT. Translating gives CASSQQREVDTQYF.

The CDR3 here is CASSLAGGAAGTDTQYF. Here the CDR3 DNA reads TGTGCCAGCAGCTTGGCGGGGGGCGCAGCAGGCACAGATACGCAGTATTTT. The V gene is TRBV11-2, the J gene TRBJ2-3; 8 positions match TRBD2. The CDR3 totals 17 residues. The germline V gene has CDR1 SGHAT and CDR2 FQNNGV. J gave up 1 base and V 3 bases, and 9 bases lay outside the gene matches.

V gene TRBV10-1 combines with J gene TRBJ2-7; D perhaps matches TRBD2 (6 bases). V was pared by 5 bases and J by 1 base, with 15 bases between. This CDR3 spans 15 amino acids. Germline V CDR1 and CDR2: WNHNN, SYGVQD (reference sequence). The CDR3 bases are TGCGCCAGCAGTCCTCTAAGCGCGGGATCCTACGAGCAGTACTTC. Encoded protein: CASSPLSAGSYEQYF.

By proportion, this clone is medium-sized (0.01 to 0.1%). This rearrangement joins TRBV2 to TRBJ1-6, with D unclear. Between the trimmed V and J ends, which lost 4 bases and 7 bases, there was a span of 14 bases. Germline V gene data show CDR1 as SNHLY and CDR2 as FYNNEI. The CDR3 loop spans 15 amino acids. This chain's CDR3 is CASSVVPPKNSPLHF. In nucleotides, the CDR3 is TGTGCCAGCAGTGTAGTACCCCCAAAAAATTCACCCCTCCACTTT.

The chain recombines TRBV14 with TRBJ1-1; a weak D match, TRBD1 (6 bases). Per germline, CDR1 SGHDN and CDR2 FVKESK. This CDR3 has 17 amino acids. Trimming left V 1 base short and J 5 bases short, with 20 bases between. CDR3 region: CASSQAGLRQGRTEAFF. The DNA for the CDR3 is TGTGCCAGCAGCCAAGCGGGGCTTAGGCAGGGGCGGACTGAAGCTTTCTTT.

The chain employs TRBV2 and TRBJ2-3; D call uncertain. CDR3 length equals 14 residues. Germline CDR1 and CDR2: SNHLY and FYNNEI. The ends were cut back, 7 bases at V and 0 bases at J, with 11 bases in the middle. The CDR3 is CASMGSSSTDTQYF. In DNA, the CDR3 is TGTGCCAGCATGGGGTCTTCTAGCACAGATACGCAGTATTTT.

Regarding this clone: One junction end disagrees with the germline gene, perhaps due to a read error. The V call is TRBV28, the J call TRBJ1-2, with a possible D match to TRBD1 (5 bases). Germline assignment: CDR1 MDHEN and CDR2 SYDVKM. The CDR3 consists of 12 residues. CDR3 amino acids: CASSLYGALHHF. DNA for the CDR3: TGTGCCAGCAGTTTATATGGGGCTCTCCATCACTTC.

CDR3 bases: TGTGCCAGTAGTATTACCGGCCGGGAGGAAAAACTGTTTTTT. Protein: CASSITGREEKLFF. The chain is built from TRBV19 and TRBJ1-4; D is ambiguous. V was shortened by 3 bases and J by 8 bases, with 13 bases between the two germline ends. This CDR3 spans 14 amino acids. Germline V lookup: CDR1 LNHDA, CDR2 SQIVND (reference sequence).

CDR3 in DNA: TGTGCCACCAGCACAGGTAGCGGGAGGGCAACCGGGGAGCTGTTTTTT. This sequence encodes CATSTGSGRATGELFF. The chain has TRBV15 and TRBJ2-2, with 11 nucleotides matching TRBD2. Germline V gene lookup returns CDR1 LNHNV and CDR2 YYDKDF (reference sequence). V dropped 4 bases and J dropped 5; count of bases not matched to a gene: 6. The CDR3 length is 16 residues.

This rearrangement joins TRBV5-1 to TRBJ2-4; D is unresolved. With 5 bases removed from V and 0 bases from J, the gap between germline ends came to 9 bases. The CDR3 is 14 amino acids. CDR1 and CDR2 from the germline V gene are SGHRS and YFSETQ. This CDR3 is CASRATLAKNIQYF. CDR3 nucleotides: TGCGCCAGCAGGGCAACTCTAGCCAAAAACATTCAGTACTTC. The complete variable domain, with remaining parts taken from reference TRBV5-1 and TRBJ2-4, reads KAGVTQTPRYLIKTRGQQVTLSCSPISGHRSVSWYQQTPGQGLQFLFEYFSETQRNKGNFPGRFSGRQFSNSRSEMNVSTLELGDSALYLCASRATLAKNIQYFGAGTRLSVL.

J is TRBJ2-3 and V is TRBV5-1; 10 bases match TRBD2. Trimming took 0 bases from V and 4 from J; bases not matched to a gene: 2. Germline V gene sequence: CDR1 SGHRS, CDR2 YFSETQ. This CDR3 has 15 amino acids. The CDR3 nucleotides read TGCGCCAGCAGCTTGGGAGCGGGAGGGGCAGATACGCAGTATTTT. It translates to CASSLGAGGADTQYF.

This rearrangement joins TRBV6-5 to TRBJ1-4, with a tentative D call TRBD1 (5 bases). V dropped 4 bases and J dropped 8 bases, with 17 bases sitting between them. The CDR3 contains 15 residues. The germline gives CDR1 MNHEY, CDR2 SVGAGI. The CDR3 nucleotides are TGTGCCAGCAGTTTCTCCGGGCCTTGGGACGAAAAACTGTTTTTT. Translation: CASSFSGPWDEKLFF.

CDR3 sequence (DNA): TGTGCCAGCTCTCGGTTGGATTCGGAGACCCAGTACTTC. It specifies CASSRLDSETQYF. The chain recombines TRBV18 with TRBJ2-5, with D unclear. The CDR3 has 13 amino acids. V was cut by 6 bases and J by 5 bases, with 13 bases left in between. CDR1 KGHSH and CDR2 LQKENI come from the germline V gene.

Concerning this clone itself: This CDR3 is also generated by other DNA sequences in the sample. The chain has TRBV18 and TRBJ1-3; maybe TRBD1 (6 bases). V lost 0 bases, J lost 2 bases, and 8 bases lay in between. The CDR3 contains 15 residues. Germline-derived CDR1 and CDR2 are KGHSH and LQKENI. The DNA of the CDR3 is TGTGCCAGCTCACCACCGGGGGCGACTGGAAACACCATATATTTT. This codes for CASSPPGATGNTIYF.

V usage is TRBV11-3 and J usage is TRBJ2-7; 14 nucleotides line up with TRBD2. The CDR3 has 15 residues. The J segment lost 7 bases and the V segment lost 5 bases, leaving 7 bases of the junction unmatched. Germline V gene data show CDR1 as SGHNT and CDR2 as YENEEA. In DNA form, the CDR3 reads TGTGCCAGCAGCCAGGGACTAGCGGGAGCGGGGGAGCAGTACTTC. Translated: CASSQGLAGAGEQYF.

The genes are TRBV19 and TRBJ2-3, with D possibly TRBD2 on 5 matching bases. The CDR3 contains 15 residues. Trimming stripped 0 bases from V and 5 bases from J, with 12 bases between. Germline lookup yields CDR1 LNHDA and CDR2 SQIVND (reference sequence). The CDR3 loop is CASSIDGSDGDTQYF. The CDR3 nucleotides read TGTGCCAGTAGTATAGATGGTAGCGATGGAGATACGCAGTATTTT. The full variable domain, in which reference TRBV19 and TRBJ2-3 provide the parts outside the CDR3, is DGGITQSPKYLFRKEGQNVTLSCEQNLNHDAMYWYRQDPGQGLRLIYYSQIVNDFQKGDIAEGYSVSREKKESFPLTVTSAQKNPTAFYLCASSIDGSDGDTQYFGPGTRLTVL.

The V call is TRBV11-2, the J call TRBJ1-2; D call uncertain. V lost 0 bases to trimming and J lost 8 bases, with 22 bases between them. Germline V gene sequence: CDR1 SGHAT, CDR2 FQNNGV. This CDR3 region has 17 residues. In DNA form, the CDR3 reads TGTGCCAGCAGCTTAGACCAGATACAAACGCAGATGAGCGGCTACACCTTC. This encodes CASSLDQIQTQMSGYTF.

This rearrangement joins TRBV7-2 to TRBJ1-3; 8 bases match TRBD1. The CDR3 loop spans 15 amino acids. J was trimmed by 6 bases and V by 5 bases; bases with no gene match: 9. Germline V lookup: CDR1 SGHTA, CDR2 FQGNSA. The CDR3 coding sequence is TGTGCCAGCAGCCTTGGGACAGGCGTCCAAAACACCATATATTTT. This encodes CASSLGTGVQNTIYF.

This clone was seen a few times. The CDR3 sequence is CASSQGQGPGELFF. In nucleotides, the CDR3 is TGTGCCAGCAGCCAAGGACAGGGTCCCGGGGAGCTGTTTTTT. The chain links TRBV4-2 to TRBJ2-2; the match to TRBD1 covers 7 bases. V trimming: 1 base; J trimming: 6 bases; junction bases outside the gene matches: 2. The germline CDR1 and CDR2 sequences are LGHNA and YNFKEQ. CDR3 size: 14 residues.

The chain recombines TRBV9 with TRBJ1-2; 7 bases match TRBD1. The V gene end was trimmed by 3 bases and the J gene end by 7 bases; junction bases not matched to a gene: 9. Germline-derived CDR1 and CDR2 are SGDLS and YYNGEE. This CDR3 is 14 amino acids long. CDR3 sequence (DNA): TGTGCCAGCAGCGGAGAGGGGGCTGGTCGTGGCTACACCTTC. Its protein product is CASSGEGAGRGYTF.

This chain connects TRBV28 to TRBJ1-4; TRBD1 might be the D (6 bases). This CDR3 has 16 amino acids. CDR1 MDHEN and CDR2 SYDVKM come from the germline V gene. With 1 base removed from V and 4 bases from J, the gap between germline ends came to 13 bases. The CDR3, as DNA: TGTGCCAGCAGTTTATTAGGGGGACAAAGTAATGAAAAACTGTTTTTT. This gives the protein CASSLLGGQSNEKLFF.